Each of the 9 T cell receptor beta chains below was sequenced from the same sample in a study of regulatory T cells in long-lasting Graves disease. HTBI primers from iRepertoire and Arm-PCR of CDR3 regions yielded the TCR beta libraries. One entry per CDR3 protein results from TCRdb running MiXCR on the multiplex PCR reads. The profile shows 300,000 to 400,000 distinct CDR3 sequences, about 20% of them singletons. As to time point: newly diagnosed GD, antithyroid drugs for less than 3 months. Preparation of the TCR library used RNA extracted from PBMCs. Specimen: peripheral blood mononuclear cells (PBMCs), collected at new diagnosis, from a patient treated with antithyroid drugs. The receptor set was obtained from a female donor with Graves disease.

This clonotype was seen a handful of times. This chain joins TRBV19 and TRBJ1-5; D is unclear. With 9 bases removed from V and 2 bases from J, the gap between germline ends came to 20 bases. This CDR3 region has 16 residues. Germline lookup yields CDR1 LNHDA and CDR2 SQIVND (reference sequence). Here the CDR3 reads CASTLRGRFGNQPQHF. The CDR3 DNA reads as TGTGCCAGCACCCTACGAGGAAGGTTTGGCAATCAGCCCCAGCATTTT.

CDR3 sequence: CASSSGLAVLTNTGELFF. For the CDR3, the DNA is TGTGCCAGCTCGTCGGGACTAGCGGTCTTAACGAACACCGGGGAGCTGTTTTTT. J is TRBJ2-2 and V is TRBV18; TRBD2 matches 11 bases. Germline-derived CDR1 and CDR2 are KGHSH and LQKENI. V dropped 6 bases and J dropped 0; count of bases not matched to a gene: 9. The CDR3 contains 18 residues.

This clonotype came up many times. The chain combines TRBV11-1 with TRBJ2-7; 9 nucleotides match TRBD1. V dropped 0 bases and J dropped 0; count of bases not matched to a gene: 9. CDR3 length equals 18 residues. CDR1 SGHAT and CDR2 FQDESV come from the germline V gene (reference sequence). CDR3 amino acids: CASSLAEAGTGPSYEQYF. The CDR3 DNA reads as TGTGCCAGCAGCTTAGCAGAGGCCGGGACAGGGCCCTCCTACGAGCAGTACTTC.

V usage is TRBV7-2 and J usage is TRBJ1-5; D is unclear. Germline V lookup: CDR1 SGHTA, CDR2 FQGNSA. There are 13 residues in the CDR3. V was trimmed by 3 bases and J by 5 bases, leaving 8 bases between them. The CDR3 DNA sequence: TGTGCCAGCAGCTTTCAACGAGATCAGCCCCAGCATTTT. Amino acids: CASSFQRDQPQHF.

There are many counts of this clonotype. The chain carries TRBV7-8 and TRBJ2-1; 8 bases match TRBD2. The J call may be in error: the DNA end matches TRBJ2-5 better. The germline V gene encodes CDR1 SGHVS and CDR2 FQNEAQ. The length of the CDR3 is 13 residues. DNA for the CDR3: TGTGCCAGCAGCCGGGGGGGGGCAGAGACCCAGTACTTC. It is translated as CASSRGGAETQYF.

To note about this clonotype: A single base separates this from a much larger clone, so it may be a read error. The chain combines TRBV2 with TRBJ2-1; D is ambiguous. The closer fit of TRBJ2-5 to the DNA end suggests the J call may be wrong. Germline V CDR1 and CDR2: SNHLY, FYNNEI. CDR3 length equals 15 residues. CDR3 loop: CAGSPARVEQETQYF. The CDR3 region has the DNA TGTGCCGGCAGCCCTGCCCGAGTGGAGCAAGAGACCCAGTACTTC.

This clonotype was seen at least ten times. The chain links TRBV7-8 to TRBJ2-7; D uncertain. CDR1 and CDR2 (germline): SGHVS, FQNEAQ. This CDR3 region has 14 residues. V gave up 1 base and J gave up 2 bases, with 9 bases separating them. The CDR3 loop reads CASSLGAGPYEQYF. In nucleotides, the CDR3 is TGTGCCAGCAGCTTAGGGGCCGGGCCCTACGAGCAGTACTTC.

This clonotype was picked up a small number of times. An end of the junction differs from the germline gene, which may be a read error. The chain is built from TRBV18 and TRBJ2-3; 7 bases agree with TRBD1. Judging by the DNA end, TRBJ1-1 fits better; the J call may be wrong. This CDR3 has 14 residues. Germline V CDR1 and CDR2: KGHSH, LQKENI. The CDR3 DNA is TGTGCCAGCTCACCACAGACAGGGCGCACTGTAGCTTTCTTT. Translating gives CASSPQTGRTVAFF.

The J gene is TRBJ2-5, the V gene TRBV3-1; 8 bases are shared with TRBD1. Germline V gives CDR1 LGHDT, CDR2 YNNKEL (reference sequence). Unmatched junction bases numbered 3, after V lost 1 base and J lost 2 bases. There are 15 residues in the CDR3. CDR3 in DNA: TGTGCCAGCAGCCAAGTGGGGACAGGTCAAGAGACCCAGTACTTC. Translating it yields CASSQVGTGQETQYF.